Sequencing of this T cell receptor beta chain was carried out in a study of CD8+CD57+ T cells in acquired aplastic anemia (dated by TCRdb to the late 2010s). About the full investigation: Extracted DNA from sorted CD4+ and CD8+ cells averaged around 3.4 ug, ranging from roughly 0.2 to 30 ug. General study outcomes and caveats: CD8+ Simpson's diversity did not differ significantly between patients and healthy controls (P=0.060). Roughly 30 CD8+ CDR3 sequences were shared between patients and controls but appeared highly expressed in patients and within their immunodominant clones.

A remark on this clonotype: No cognate antigen has been identified for it. No qualities accompany the bases; no much larger clone lies one base away.

Genomic DNA was used as template for profiling of TCR beta VDJ combinations and CDR3 sequences. An Illumina HiSeq 2000 was the platform used for TCR repertoire sequencing. In the source study's methods: Repertoire assessment relied on Simpson's diversity index, CDR3 size and DJ length profiles, and TRBV/TRBJ rearrangement plots. The immunodominant clone was defined as the most abundant DNA sequence in deep sequencing data. CDR3 amino acid sequences were screened for sharing across subjects and were compared with published repertoires and the VDJdb database. TCRdb trimmed public reads at Q25 via fastp, called clones via MiXCR and kept in-frame beta chains. One record per CDR3 amino acid sequence lists the most common genes and DNA. These V and J calls are TCRdb output, not the study's own analysis. This sample is represented by about 270,000 distinct CDR3 sequences; roughly half of them were singletons. Of the sample, roughly 8% is held by the ten largest clones.

In the study, sorted CD4+ and CD8+ blood T cells from patients with severe aplastic anemia and from healthy subjects underwent deep sequencing of TCR repertoires. Ficoll-Paque density gradient centrifugation was used to isolate peripheral blood mononuclear cells. CD4+ and CD8+ T cells were sorted by FACS or magnetic beads before DNA extraction. Reading from cysteine to phenylalanine, the CDR3 counts 14 amino acids. Only the CDR3 DNA stays, 42 bases, in frame from base 1. According to the germline V gene (reference sequence), CDR1 reads DFQATT and CDR2 reads SNEGSKA. The rearrangement joined TRBV20-1 to TRBJ2-5; the central 12 bases match TRBD2. TRBJ2-7 explains the end of the DNA better; the J call may be wrong. Sample: sorted CD4+, CD8+, or CD8+CD57+ T cells (not recorded which) from PBMCs. This receptor was obtained from a human donor with severe aplastic anemia or a healthy control (not recorded which). CDR3 protein: CSALLAGGAYEQYF. The sequence in DNA is TGCAGTGCCCTACTAGCGGGAGGTGCCTACGAGCAGTACTTC.